The sequence of this T cell receptor (beta chain) was determined in a study of T cell responses to AZD1222 COVID-19 vaccine. In the study overall: The analysis combined second doses at about 4 or about 12 weeks.

Overall study results and limits: Baseline antibody screening turned up just six or seven seropositive AZD1222 recipients.

The CDR3 spans 15 residues. Germline V gene sequence: CDR1 MNHEY, CDR2 SVGAGI. J lost 0 bases, V lost 6 bases, and 4 bases had no gene match. With regard to this clone: Antigen: not known.

Measured with immunoSEQ multiplex PCR; TCRdb has only the in-frame clones, and not every one. The sample contains some 140,000 clones, around 90% of which appear only once. The sequencing here drew on peripheral blood, taken on day 0 of AZD1222 vaccination. This TCR came from an adult in good health. The chain has TRBV6-5 and TRBJ2-7; 11 bases are a match to TRBD2. CDR3 in DNA: TGTGCCAGCAGGGGGACTAGCGGTCTCTCCTACGAGCAGTACTTC. Its translation is CASRGTSGLSYEQYF.